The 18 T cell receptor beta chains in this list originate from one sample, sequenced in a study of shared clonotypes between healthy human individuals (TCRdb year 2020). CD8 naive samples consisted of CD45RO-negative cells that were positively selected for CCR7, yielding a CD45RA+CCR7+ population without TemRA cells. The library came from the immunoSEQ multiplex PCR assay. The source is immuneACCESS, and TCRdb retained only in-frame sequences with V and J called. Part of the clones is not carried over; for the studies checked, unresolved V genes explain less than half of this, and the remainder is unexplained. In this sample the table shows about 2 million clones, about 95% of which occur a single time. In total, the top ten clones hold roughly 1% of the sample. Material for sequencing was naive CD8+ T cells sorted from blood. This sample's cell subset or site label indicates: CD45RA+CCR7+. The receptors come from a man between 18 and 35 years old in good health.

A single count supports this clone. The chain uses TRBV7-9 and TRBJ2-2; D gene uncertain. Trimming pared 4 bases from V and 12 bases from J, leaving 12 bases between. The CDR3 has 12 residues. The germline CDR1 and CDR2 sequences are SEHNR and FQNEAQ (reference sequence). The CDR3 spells CASSSSSPQLFF. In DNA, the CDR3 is TGTGCCAGCAGCTCGAGTAGTCCGCAGCTGTTTTTT.

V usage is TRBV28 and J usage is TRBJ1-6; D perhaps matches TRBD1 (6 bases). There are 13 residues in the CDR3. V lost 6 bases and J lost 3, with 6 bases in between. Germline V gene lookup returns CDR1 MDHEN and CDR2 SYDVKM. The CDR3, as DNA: TGTGCCAGCAGACAGGGCTATAATTCACCCCTCCACTTT. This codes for CASRQGYNSPLHF.

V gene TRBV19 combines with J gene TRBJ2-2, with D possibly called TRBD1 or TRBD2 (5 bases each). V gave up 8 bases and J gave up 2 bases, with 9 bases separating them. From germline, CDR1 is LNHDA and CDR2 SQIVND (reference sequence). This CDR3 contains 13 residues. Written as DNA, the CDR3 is TGTGCCAGTGGAGGACACAACACCGGGGAGCTGTTTTTT. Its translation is CASGGHNTGELFF.

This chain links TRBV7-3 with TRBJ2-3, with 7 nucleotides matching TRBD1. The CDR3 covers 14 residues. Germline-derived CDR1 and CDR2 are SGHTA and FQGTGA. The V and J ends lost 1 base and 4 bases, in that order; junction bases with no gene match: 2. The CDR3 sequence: CASSLMGTADTQYF. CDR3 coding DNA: TGTGCCAGCAGCTTAATGGGGACAGCAGATACGCAGTATTTT.

The CDR3 coding sequence is TGTGCCAGCAGCTTAGAAGACAGGGGTAAGGGGCAGTACTTC. This gives the protein CASSLEDRGKGQYF. This chain joins TRBV7-9 and TRBJ2-7, with 8 bases matching TRBD1. The germline CDR1 and CDR2 sequences are SEHNR and FQNEAQ (reference sequence). The length of the CDR3 is 14 residues. The V segment lost 1 base and the J segment 9 bases; nucleotides outside the gene matches: 8.

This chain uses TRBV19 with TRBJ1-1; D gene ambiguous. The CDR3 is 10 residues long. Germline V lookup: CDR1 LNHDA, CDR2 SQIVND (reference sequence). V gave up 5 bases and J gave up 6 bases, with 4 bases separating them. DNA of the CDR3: TGTGCCAGTAGTGGGTCTGAAGCTTTCTTT. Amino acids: CASSGSEAFF.

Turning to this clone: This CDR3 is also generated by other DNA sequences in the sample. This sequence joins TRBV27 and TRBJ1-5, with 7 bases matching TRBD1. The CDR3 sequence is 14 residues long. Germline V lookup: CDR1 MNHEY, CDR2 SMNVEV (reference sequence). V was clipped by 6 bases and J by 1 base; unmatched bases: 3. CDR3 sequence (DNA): TGTGCCAGCAGCGTGACAGGGAGCAATCAGCCCCAGCATTTT. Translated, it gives CASSVTGSNQPQHF.

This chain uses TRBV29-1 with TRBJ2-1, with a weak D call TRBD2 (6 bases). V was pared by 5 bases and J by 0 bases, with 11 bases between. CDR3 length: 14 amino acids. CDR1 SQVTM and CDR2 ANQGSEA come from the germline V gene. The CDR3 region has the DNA TGCAGCGTTTGGATAGCGGCCTCCTACAATGAGCAGTTCTTC. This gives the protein CSVWIAASYNEQFF.

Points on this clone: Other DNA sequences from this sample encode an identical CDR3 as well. As DNA, the CDR3 is TGCGCCAGCAGTGACGGCGGCTCTAGCACAGATACGCAGTATTTT. It codes for CASSDGGSSTDTQYF. The chain has TRBV10-1 and TRBJ2-3; D call uncertain. Trimming cost V 3 bases and J 0 bases, with 10 bases left between them. The CDR3 sequence is 15 residues long. CDR1 and CDR2 (germline): WNHNN, SYGVQD (reference sequence).

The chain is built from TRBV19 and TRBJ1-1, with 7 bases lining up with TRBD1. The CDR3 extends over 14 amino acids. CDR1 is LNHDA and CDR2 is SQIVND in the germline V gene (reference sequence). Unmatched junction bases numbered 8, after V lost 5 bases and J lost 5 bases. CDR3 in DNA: TGTGCCAGTAGTTCCTGGACAGGAGGAACTGAAGCTTTCTTT. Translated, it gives CASSSWTGGTEAFF.

CDR3 residues: CASSLPHPGTEAFF. The DNA of the CDR3 is TGTGCCAGCAGCTTACCTCATCCGGGAACTGAAGCTTTCTTT. V is TRBV7-2 and J is TRBJ1-1, with D hard to call. Germline-derived CDR1 and CDR2 are SGHTA and FQGNSA. Trimming took off 2 bases at V and 5 bases at J, with 12 bases between the two ends. The CDR3 has 14 residues.

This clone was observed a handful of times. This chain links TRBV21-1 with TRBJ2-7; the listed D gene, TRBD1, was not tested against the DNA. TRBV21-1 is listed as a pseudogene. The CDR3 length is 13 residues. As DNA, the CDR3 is TGTGCCAGCAGCGACCACAGGGGTGGCGAGCAGTACTTC. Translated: CASSDHRGGEQYF.

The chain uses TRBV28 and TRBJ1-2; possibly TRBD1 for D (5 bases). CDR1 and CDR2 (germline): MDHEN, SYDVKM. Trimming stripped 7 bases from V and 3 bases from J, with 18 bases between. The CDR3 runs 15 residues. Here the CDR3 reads CASTQGASSYYGYTF. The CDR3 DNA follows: TGTGCCAGCACCCAAGGGGCCTCATCATACTATGGCTACACCTTC.

The CDR3, as DNA: TGTGCCAGTTCTGAGGGGCGCGAGCAGTACTTC. Amino acids: CASSEGREQYF. The J gene is TRBJ2-7, the V gene TRBV19, with D tentatively TRBD1 or TRBD2 (5 bases each). V dropped 8 bases and J dropped 6 bases, with 11 bases sitting between them. The CDR3 consists of 11 residues. Per the germline V gene, CDR1 is LNHDA and CDR2 is SQIVND (reference sequence).

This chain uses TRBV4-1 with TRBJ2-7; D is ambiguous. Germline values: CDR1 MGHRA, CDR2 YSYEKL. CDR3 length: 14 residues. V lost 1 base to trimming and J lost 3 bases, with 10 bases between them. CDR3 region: CASSQVGLHYEQYF. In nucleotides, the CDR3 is TGCGCCAGCAGCCAAGTAGGCCTTCACTACGAGCAGTACTTC.

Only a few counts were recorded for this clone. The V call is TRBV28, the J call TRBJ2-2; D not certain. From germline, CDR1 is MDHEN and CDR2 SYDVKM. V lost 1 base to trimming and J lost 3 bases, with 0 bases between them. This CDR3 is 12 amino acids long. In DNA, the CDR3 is TGTGCCAGCAGTTTATACACCGGGGAGCTGTTTTTT. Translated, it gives CASSLYTGELFF.

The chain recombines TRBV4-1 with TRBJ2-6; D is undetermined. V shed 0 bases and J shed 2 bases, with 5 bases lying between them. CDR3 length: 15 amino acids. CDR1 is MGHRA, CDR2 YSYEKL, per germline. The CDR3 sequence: CASSQDGPGANVLTF. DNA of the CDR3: TGCGCCAGCAGCCAAGATGGGCCTGGGGCCAACGTCCTGACTTTC.

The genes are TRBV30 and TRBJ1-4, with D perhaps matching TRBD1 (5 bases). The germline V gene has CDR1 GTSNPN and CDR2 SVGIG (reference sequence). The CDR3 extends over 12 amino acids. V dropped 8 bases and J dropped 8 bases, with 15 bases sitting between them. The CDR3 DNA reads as TGTGCCGGGGACGGAGGTATCGAAAAACTGTTTTTT. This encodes CAGDGGIEKLFF. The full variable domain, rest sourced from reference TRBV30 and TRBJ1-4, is SQTIHQWPATLVQPVGSPLSLECTVEGTSNPNLYWYRQAAGRGLQLLFYSVGIGQISSEVPQNLSASRPQDRQFILSSKKLLLSDSGFYLCAGDGGIEKLFFGSGTQLSVL.